This T cell receptor (beta chain) was identified during a study of response to subunit inactivated influenza vaccine. Study outcomes and limitations: The authors suggested that every seasonal influenza vaccination recruits few new T cells.

Comments on this clonotype: Its antigen is not identified.

MiXCR, run by TCRdb on the RT-PCR reads, gives a single entry per CDR3 protein. The table has some 190,000 distinct CDR3 sequences, roughly an eighth seen once. The germline CDR1 and CDR2 sequences are WSHSY and SAAADI. J was trimmed by 1 base and V by 6 bases; bases with no gene match: 1. The CDR3 is 14 residues long. The sequence was obtained from a man in his fifties or sixties who received an inactivated influenza vaccine. This specimen was CD8+ T cells sorted from PBMCs, taken 4 to 6 days after vaccination. The J gene is TRBJ2-1, the V gene TRBV10-2; 9 positions agree with TRBD2. Here the CDR3 reads CASRSGRSYNEQFF. The CDR3 nucleotides are TGCGCCAGCAGAAGCGGGAGGTCCTACAATGAGCAGTTCTTC.